A few counts support the clone carrying this T cell receptor beta chain. V trimming: 4 bases; J trimming: 6 bases; junction bases outside the gene matches: 11. From germline, CDR1 is MNHEY and CDR2 SVGAGI. The CDR3 totals 15 residues. The record originates from a study of T-cell reconstitution after alpha-beta-depleted transplantation in children. Unique molecular identifiers were incorporated during preparation of the TCRbeta library. In TCRdb, the PCR reads were re-called with MiXCR into one record per CDR3 protein. Among approximately 82,000 distinct CDR3 sequences listed, about a sixth were seen once.

The source is a male patient between 2 and 15 years old who had a stem cell transplant for acute lymphoblastic leukemia, so the T cells may come from the graft donor. This sample comprised PBMCs, mostly from graft donor cells, obtained 180 days after TCRalphabeta/CD19-depleted stem cell transplant. The J gene is TRBJ1-2, the V gene TRBV6-5; 7 positions match TRBD1. CDR3 region: CASSFKQGNPDGYTF. DNA for the CDR3: TGTGCCAGCAGTTTCAAACAGGGGAACCCGGATGGCTACACCTTC.